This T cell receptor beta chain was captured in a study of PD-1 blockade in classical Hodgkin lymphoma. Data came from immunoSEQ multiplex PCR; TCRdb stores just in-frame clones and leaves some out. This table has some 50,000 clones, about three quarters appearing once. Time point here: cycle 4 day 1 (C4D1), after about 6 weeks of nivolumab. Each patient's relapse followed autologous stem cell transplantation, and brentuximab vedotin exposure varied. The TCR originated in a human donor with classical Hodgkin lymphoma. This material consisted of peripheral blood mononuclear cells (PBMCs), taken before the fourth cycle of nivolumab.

CDR3 loop: CASSGQETQYF. The CDR3 coding sequence is TGCGCCAGCAGCGGACAAGAGACCCAGTACTTC. This rearrangement joins TRBV5-1 to TRBJ2-5, with unresolved D. Germline loops: CDR1 SGHRS, CDR2 YFSETQ. V lost 4 bases, J lost 2 bases, and 3 bases lay in between. The CDR3 covers 11 residues.